This T cell receptor beta chain was identified during a study of T cells in Graves' hyperthyroidism and ophthalmopathy. Findings of the study overall: Ophthalmopathy was distinguished from stable hyperthyroidism by 13 V-J signatures. In the blood, most expanded thyroid clonotypes above 0.001 appeared as well.

Clinical symptoms, serum thyroxine and TRAb, thyroid ultrasound and orbital computed tomography together formed the diagnostic basis. The V end was cut by 5 bases, the J end by 7 bases, with 18 bases between. Per germline, CDR1 SEHNR and CDR2 FQNEAQ (reference sequence). This CDR3 is 14 amino acids long. Regions amplified from RNA transcripts were the TCR beta CDR3 regions. HTBI primers were the set used in a first-round RT-PCR of the TCR CDR3. Each CDR3 protein is one row after TCRdb ran MiXCR on the multiplex PCR reads. The sample includes more than 500,000 distinct CDR3 sequences, about 46% seen only once; the top ten take about two fifths. Comments on this clonotype: The antigen is not known.

This receptor was obtained from an adult woman with Graves' disease, either hyperthyroidism or ophthalmopathy (not recorded which). The V and J genes are TRBV7-9 and TRBJ2-7; D possibly uses TRBD1 or TRBD2 (5 bases each). The sequenced sample was peripheral blood or thyroid tissue (not recorded which). This CDR3 reads CASSPPSGPKEQYF. DNA of the CDR3: TGTGCCAGCAGCCCCCCTTCGGGACCGAAGGAGCAGTACTTC. Variable domain in full (rest from reference TRBV7-9 and TRBJ2-7): DTGVSQNPRHKITKRGQNVTFRCDPISEHNRLYWYRQTLGQGPEFLTYFQNEAQLEKSRLLSDRFSAERPKGSFSTLEIQRTEQGDSAMYLCASSPPSGPKEQYFGPGTRLTVT.